The rows below give T cell receptor beta chains drawn from one sample of a study of OX40 agonist ivuxolimab in advanced cancers. The protocol was immunoSEQ multiplex PCR, while the TCRdb copy is restricted to in-frame clones and leaves out a portion. This sample has 60,000 to 65,000 clones, with about 92% found just once. The specimen was CD4+ or CD8+ T cells sorted from blood, collected in a trial of the OX40 agonist ivuxolimab. These TCRs come from an adult with an advanced solid tumor such as melanoma, head and neck, liver or kidney cancer. Each CDR3 is given with its conserved first and last residue. D genes are given only for firm matches. Size tells how often a clone was seen (once, few, many) or the class of an expanded clone, and some rows leave it out.

D gene	V gene	J gene	clone size	CDR3 protein	CDR3 DNA
TRBD1	TRBV5-1	TRBJ2-1	.	CASSLAIQGGHEQFF	TGCGCCAGCAGCTTGGCCATACAGGGGGGCCATGAGCAGTTCTTC
TRBD1	TRBV5-4	TRBJ1-4	once	CASSHDRGGEKLFF	TGTGCCAGCAGCCACGACAGGGGTGGGGAAAAACTGTTTTTT
.	TRBV5-5	TRBJ1-2	.	CASSFGQGGYTF	TGTGCCAGCAGCTTTGGCCAGGGCGGCTACACCTTC
TRBD2	TRBV5-4	TRBJ2-7	.	CASSLSRDYRYEQYF	TGTGCCAGCAGCTTGTCAAGGGACTATCGCTACGAGCAGTACTTC
.	TRBV18	TRBJ1-1	.	CASSPPSQFLNTEAFF	TGTGCCAGCTCACCACCGTCTCAGTTTCTGAACACTGAAGCTTTCTTT
.	TRBV7-6	TRBJ1-1	.	CASSLDSEAFF	TGTGCCAGCAGCCTCGACAGTGAAGCTTTCTTT
.	TRBV18	TRBJ2-7	.	CASSHRTTTNREQYF	TGTGCCAGCTCCCACCGAACGACGACTAACCGTGAGCAGTACTTC
.	TRBV19	TRBJ2-2	.	CASSRQGSNTGELFF	TGTGCCAGTAGTAGGCAGGGATCGAACACCGGGGAGCTGTTTTTT
TRBD1	TRBV6-5	TRBJ1-4	.	CASSFDRGTYEKLFF	TGTGCCAGCAGTTTCGACAGGGGGACGTATGAAAAACTGTTTTTT
TRBD1	TRBV11-2	TRBJ2-1	.	CASSPSRVDRSTYNEQFF	TGTGCCAGCAGCCCTAGCCGAGTGGACAGGTCAACCTACAATGAGCAGTTCTTC
.	TRBV11-2	TRBJ2-5	once	CASSLSWAEPLPETQYF	TGTGCCAGCAGCTTATCTTGGGCAGAACCTCTGCCGGAGACCCAGTACTTC
TRBD2	TRBV7-8	TRBJ2-4	.	CASRKLAAAAKNIQYF	TGTGCCAGCAGAAAACTAGCGGCCGCTGCCAAAAACATTCAGTACTTC
.	TRBV19	TRBJ1-2	once	CALGEGNGYTF	TGTGCCCTAGGGGAGGGGAATGGCTACACCTTC
.	TRBV2	TRBJ1-5	.	CASTQISNQPQHF	TGTGCCAGCACACAGATTTCCAATCAGCCCCAGCATTTT
TRBD1	TRBV2	TRBJ2-1	.	CASRGTGGFGQFF	TGTGCCAGCAGGGGGACAGGGGGTTTTGGGCAGTTCTTC
.	TRBV19	TRBJ2-5	.	CASSIGSGQETQYF	TGTGCCAGTAGTATAGGATCCGGCCAAGAGACCCAGTACTTC
TRBD1	TRBV9	TRBJ1-3	few	CASSVAGGVGNTIYF	TGTGCCAGCAGCGTAGCAGGGGGTGTAGGAAACACCATATATTTT
TRBD1	TRBV29-1	TRBJ1-5	.	CSVDTGANQPQHF	TGCAGCGTAGACACAGGGGCCAATCAGCCCCAGCATTTT
.	TRBV18	TRBJ2-7	.	CASSIGGPYEQYF	TGTGCCAGCTCAATCGGCGGACCCTACGAGCAGTACTTC
.	TRBV6-5	TRBJ1-6	.	CATRSAATNSPLHF	TGTGCCACCCGTTCGGCAGCCACCAATTCACCCCTCCACTTT
TRBD2	TRBV6-5	TRBJ2-1	.	CASSYRREGRPEQFF	TGTGCCAGCAGTTACCGGCGGGAGGGCCGTCCTGAGCAGTTCTTC
.	TRBV4-2	TRBJ1-3	few	CASSWEVGLSGNTIYF	TGTGCCAGCAGCTGGGAGGTCGGGCTGTCTGGAAACACCATATATTTT
TRBD2	TRBV15	TRBJ2-7	.	CATSRDSGRTYEQYF	TGTGCCACCAGCAGAGATAGCGGGAGGACCTACGAGCAGTACTTC
.	TRBV18	TRBJ2-7	.	CASSSGGQTYEQYF	TGTGCCAGCTCTTCGGGGGGCCAAACCTACGAGCAGTACTTC
.	TRBV7-3	TRBJ2-1	.	CASSINYDEQFF	TGTGCCAGCAGCATTAACTACGATGAGCAGTTCTTC
TRBD2	TRBV5-1	TRBJ2-3	.	CASSPDRGLGGDTQYF	TGCGCCAGCAGCCCGGACCGGGGACTAGGAGGGGATACGCAGTATTTT
.	TRBV19	TRBJ2-1	.	CASSRAGTNEQFF	TGTGCCAGTAGTCGGGCAGGGACCAATGAGCAGTTCTTC
.	TRBV19	TRBJ2-6	.	CASSNRAVGANVLTF	TGTGCCAGTAGCAACCGGGCGGTTGGGGCCAACGTCCTGACTTTC
.	TRBV5-1	TRBJ2-7	.	CASSRRLGTSYEQYF	TGCGCCAGCAGCAGACGGCTCGGCACCTCCTACGAGCAGTACTTC
TRBD1	TRBV5-1	TRBJ2-5	.	CASRVDRVEGETQYF	TGCGCCAGCAGGGTCGACAGGGTAGAAGGAGAGACCCAGTACTTC
.	TRBV5-1	TRBJ2-5	.	CASSQQTGSETQYF	TGCGCCAGCAGCCAACAAACGGGGTCCGAGACCCAGTACTTC
TRBD2	TRBV5-1	TRBJ2-7	.	CASSRDPLAVTYEQYF	TGCGCCAGCAGTAGGGATCCTCTAGCGGTGACCTACGAGCAGTACTTC
.	TRBV5-1	TRBJ2-1	.	CASSLGTNNEQFF	TGCGCCAGCAGCCTCGGGACCAACAATGAGCAGTTCTTC
.	TRBV9	TRBJ2-5	.	CASSVGPGGAQETQYF	TGTGCCAGCAGCGTAGGACCCGGTGGGGCACAAGAGACCCAGTACTTC
TRBD1	TRBV18	TRBJ1-5	.	CASSPSPGTGEPQHF	TGTGCCAGCTCACCCAGTCCCGGGACAGGGGAGCCCCAGCATTTT
.	TRBV30	TRBJ2-5	.	CAWSLLPPTGQETQYF	TGTGCCTGGAGCCTACTCCCACCGACTGGACAAGAGACCCAGTACTTC
TRBD2	TRBV5-8	TRBJ2-3	.	CASYTQGLAGNTDTQYF	TGTGCCAGCTATACCCAAGGACTAGCGGGAAACACAGATACGCAGTATTTT
.	TRBV6-1	TRBJ2-3	.	CASRVAVSATDTQYF	TGTGCCAGCAGGGTCGCGGTCAGTGCCACAGATACGCAGTATTTT
.	TRBV18	TRBJ2-3	.	CASSPEGSATDTQYF	TGTGCCAGCTCACCAGAGGGTTCAGCCACAGATACGCAGTATTTT
.	TRBV30	TRBJ2-3	.	CAWSQPLANTQYF	TGTGCCTGGAGTCAGCCCCTGGCAAATACGCAGTATTTT
.	TRBV19	TRBJ1-2	few	CASSNSGPYTSGYTF	TGTGCCAGTAGCAACTCGGGACCATACACAAGTGGCTACACCTTC
.	TRBV2	TRBJ1-6	.	CASSESRQLNSPLHF	TGTGCCAGCAGTGAGAGTCGACAGCTTAATTCACCCCTCCACTTT
TRBD1	TRBV6-1	TRBJ1-3	.	CASGRGPGNTIYF	TGTGCCAGCGGCAGGGGGCCTGGAAACACCATATATTTT
TRBD1	TRBV2	TRBJ2-1	.	CASSTGWDEQFF	TGTGCCAGTTCGACAGGGTGGGATGAGCAGTTCTTC
.	TRBV7-9	TRBJ2-1	once	CASSALRDYNEQFF	TGTGCCAGCAGCGCCCTACGGGACTACAATGAGCAGTTCTTC
.	TRBV6-6	TRBJ1-1	.	CASGRVSGTEAFF	TGTGCCAGCGGTAGGGTCTCTGGGACTGAAGCTTTCTTT
TRBD1	TRBV4-1	TRBJ1-2	.	CASSQAGTAPGYTF	TGCGCCAGCAGCCAAGCAGGGACAGCCCCCGGCTACACCTTC
.	TRBV9	TRBJ2-5	.	CASSPHQETQYF	TGTGCCAGCAGCCCGCACCAAGAGACCCAGTACTTC
.	TRBV7-8	TRBJ2-3	.	CASSPGSRGSTDTQYF	TGTGCCAGCAGCCCAGGGTCCCGCGGATCCACAGATACGCAGTATTTT
TRBD2	TRBV19	TRBJ2-5	.	CASSTSGEETQYF	TGTGCCAGTAGTACTAGCGGGGAGGAGACCCAGTACTTC
.	TRBV7-6	TRBJ2-2	.	CASSLLFRGGTGELFF	TGTGCCAGCAGTCTCCTTTTCCGTGGGGGCACCGGGGAGCTGTTTTTT
TRBD1	TRBV15	TRBJ2-2	few	CATSRVHPGQYPPGELFF	TGTGCCACCAGCAGAGTCCATCCGGGACAGTACCCCCCCGGGGAGCTGTTTTTT
TRBD1	TRBV2	TRBJ1-5	.	CASSVQGQGNQPQHF	TGTGCCAGCAGTGTACAGGGGCAGGGCAATCAGCCCCAGCATTTT
TRBD2	TRBV19	TRBJ2-2	once	CASSRIAGLNTGELFF	TGTGCCAGTAGTCGTATAGCGGGGCTCAACACCGGGGAGCTGTTTTTT
TRBD2	TRBV9	TRBJ2-3	.	CASSVGSSGGSTDTQYF	TGTGCCAGCAGCGTAGGTTCTAGCGGGGGGAGCACAGATACGCAGTATTTT
.	TRBV5-1	TRBJ1-6	.	CASSLDRDYNSPLHF	TGCGCCAGCAGCCTGGACAGAGACTATAATTCACCCCTCCACTTT
TRBD2	TRBV18	TRBJ2-5	.	CASSLTSGGAGETQYF	TGTGCCAGCTCACTGACTAGCGGGGGGGCCGGAGAGACCCAGTACTTC
.	TRBV9	TRBJ2-2	.	CASSVTGHTGELFF	TGTGCCAGCAGCGTAACAGGGCACACCGGGGAGCTGTTTTTT